This record covers a single T cell receptor (beta chain). V shed 4 bases, J shed 2 bases, and the junction held 7 bases outside the gene matches. The CDR3 covers 16 residues. The germline V gene encodes CDR1 SGHRS and CDR2 YFSETQ. How the authors handled the data: Scientists estimated how many nucleated cells there were by amplifying reference gene primers. Clones were read by immunoSEQ multiplex PCR, and TCRdb kept only the in-frame ones, dropping some. That table gives V, J and clone size, and the DNA gave D and trimming. The data contain about 130,000 clones, around 87% of them singletons. The entry originates in a study of blood T cell repertoires in COVID-19. Overall study: Both acute and convalescent COVID-19 samples were obtained from the United States, Italy and Spain. PBMCs, B-cell-depleted T cells, or T cells were the source of the cDNA or gDNA that made up the material.

The material sequenced was peripheral blood. The sequence was obtained from a woman in her fifties or sixties who had recovered from COVID-19. This chain links TRBV5-1 with TRBJ2-3, with 10 bases that match TRBD2. The DNA for the CDR3 is TGCGCCAGCAGCCTTGAGCGGGGGGGCCTCACAGATACGCAGTATTTT. Translating it yields CASSLERGGLTDTQYF. Full variable domain (outside the CDR3, taken from reference TRBV5-1 and TRBJ2-3): KAGVTQTPRYLIKTRGQQVTLSCSPISGHRSVSWYQQTPGQGLQFLFEYFSETQRNKGNFPGRFSGRQFSNSRSEMNVSTLELGDSALYLCASSLERGGLTDTQYFGPGTRLTVL.